The sequence of this T cell receptor beta chain was determined in a study of T cells in Graves' hyperthyroidism and ophthalmopathy. The CDR3 spans 13 residues. The germline gives CDR1 SQVTM, CDR2 ANQGSEA. The germline V and J ends were trimmed by 2 bases and 5 bases, with 10 bases remaining between them. A note on this clonotype: Its target is unknown.

Study results and limitations: Model-based prediction identified ophthalmopathy a median approximately 6 months prior to its onset. Classification by a 13 V-J model distinguished ophthalmopathy from stable hyperthyroidism.

TCR beta CDR3 region amplification was performed from RNA transcripts. The study used the HTBI primer set for a first-round RT-PCR of the TCR CDR3. TCRdb re-analysed the multiplex PCR reads in MiXCR, keeping a single row per CDR3 protein. The sample has about 760,000 distinct CDR3 sequences, 35% seen once. This sequence was found in a woman aged 35 to 49 with Graves' hyperthyroidism. This rearrangement joins TRBV29-1 to TRBJ1-5; D is unresolved. The source material was blood. The CDR3 DNA reads TGCAGCGTTGAAAGTGACGGGGATCAGCCCCAGCATTTT. Translated, it gives CSVESDGDQPQHF.